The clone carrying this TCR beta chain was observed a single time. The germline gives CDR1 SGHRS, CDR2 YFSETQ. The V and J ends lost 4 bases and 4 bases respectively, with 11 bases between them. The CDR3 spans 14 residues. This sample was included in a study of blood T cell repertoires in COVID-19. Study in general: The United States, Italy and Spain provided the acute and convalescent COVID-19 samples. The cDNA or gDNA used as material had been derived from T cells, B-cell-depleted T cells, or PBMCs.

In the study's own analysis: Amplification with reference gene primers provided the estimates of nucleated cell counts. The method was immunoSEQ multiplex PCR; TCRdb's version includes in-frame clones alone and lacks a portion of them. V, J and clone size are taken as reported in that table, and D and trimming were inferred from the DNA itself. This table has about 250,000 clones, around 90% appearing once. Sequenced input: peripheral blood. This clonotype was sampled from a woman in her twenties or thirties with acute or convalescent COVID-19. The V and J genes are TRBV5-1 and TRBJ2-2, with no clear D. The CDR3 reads CASSPDPGTGELFF. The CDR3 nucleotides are TGCGCCAGCAGCCCGGATCCGGGCACCGGGGAGCTGTTTTTT.